This T cell receptor (beta chain) was documented in a study of cytomegalovirus exposure and HLA in healthy donors. At the level of the study: In a previous analysis, more than 90 million unique TCR beta sequences were found from 170 million or so T cells.

Primers included in the PCR were 60 Vbeta and 13 Jbeta primers. The data were produced by immunoSEQ multiplex PCR, yet TCRdb's version contains in-frame clones alone and is incomplete. The table has about 89,000 clones, 65% to 75% seen once; the top ten hold 2% to 2.5%. This clone has a single count. Its antigen is unknown. General study findings and limits: A later analysis found TCR association rates differed by HLA locus, highest for DRB1 and lowest for HLA-C.

Germline V gene lookup returns CDR1 MNHEY and CDR2 SMNVEV (reference sequence). CDR3 length equals 14 residues. V was cut by 5 bases and J by 0 bases, with 10 bases left in between. Donors sampled were nominally healthy, though unrecorded immune exposures were likely. The specimen was PBMCs. The clonotype was recovered from a man in his thirties or forties in good health and CMV-seronegative. This chain connects TRBV27 to TRBJ1-1, with D possibly being TRBD1 (6 bases). The DNA for the CDR3 is TGTGCCAGCAGTGCCGGGACATTGAACACTGAAGCTTTCTTT. Translation gives CASSAGTLNTEAFF.